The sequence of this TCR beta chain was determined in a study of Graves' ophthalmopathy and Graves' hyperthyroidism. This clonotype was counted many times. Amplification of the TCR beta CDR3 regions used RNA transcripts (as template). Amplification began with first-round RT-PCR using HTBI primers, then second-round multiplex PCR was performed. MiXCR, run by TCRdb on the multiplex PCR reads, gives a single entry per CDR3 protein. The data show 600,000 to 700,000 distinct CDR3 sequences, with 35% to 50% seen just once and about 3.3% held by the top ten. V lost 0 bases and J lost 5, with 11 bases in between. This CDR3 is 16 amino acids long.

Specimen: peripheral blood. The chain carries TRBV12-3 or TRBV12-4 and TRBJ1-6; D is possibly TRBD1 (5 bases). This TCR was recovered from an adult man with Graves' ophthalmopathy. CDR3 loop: CASSLAPGTDNSPLHF. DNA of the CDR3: TGTGCCAGCAGTTTAGCCCCCGGGACGGATAATTCACCCCTCCACTTT.